This is a list of T cell receptor beta chains from one sample in a study of beta chain features in type 1 diabetes. Data came from immunoSEQ multiplex PCR; TCRdb stores just in-frame clones and leaves some out. The sample includes 150,000 or so clones, roughly 60% of them seen just once. Sequencing was done on a sample of naive CD4+ T cells from blood. The source of these receptors is a young man with type 1 diabetes. Both conserved end residues are part of each CDR3. The D gene is left open where the match is weak. Clone size, where shown, is once, few, many, or a class for clones that have expanded.

>NA|TRBV4-1|TRBD1|TRBJ2-2
TGCGCCAGCAGCGACGGACAGGGGACGGACACCGGGGAGCTGTTTTTT
CASSDGQGTDTGELFF
>few|TRBV4-3|TRBD1|TRBJ2-7
TGCGCCAGCAGCCAGGCACAGGGGGCGGGCGAGCAGTACTTC
CASSQAQGAGEQYF
>NA|TRBV29-1|TRBD1|TRBJ1-5
TGCAGCGTACAGGGGGCGAGCAATCAGCCCCAGCATTTT
CSVQGASNQPQHF
>NA|TRBV21-1|NA|TRBJ2-2
TGTGCCAGCAGCTCGCACCCGTCAGGGCGGGAGCTGTTTTTT
CASSSHPSGRELFF
>NA|TRBV28|NA|TRBJ2-1
TGTGCCAGCAGTTCCGACTACAATGAGCAGTTCTTC
CASSSDYNEQFF
>NA|TRBV30|TRBD2|TRBJ2-3
TGTGCCTGGAGTAGGAGCGGGGGCACAGATACGCAGTATTTT
CAWSRSGGTDTQYF
>NA|TRBV5-1|TRBD1|TRBJ2-7
TGCGCCAGCAGCTTGTGGACAGGATCCTACGAGCAGTACTTC
CASSLWTGSYEQYF
>NA|TRBV15|NA|TRBJ2-3
TGTGCCACCAGCAGAGTAAGGACACGCACAGATACGCAGTATTTT
CATSRVRTRTDTQYF
>NA|TRBV29-1|NA|TRBJ2-3
TGCAGCGTTGTTCTGGGGGCGAATACGCAGTATTTT
CSVVLGANTQYF
>NA|TRBV5-6|TRBD1|TRBJ1-4
TGTGCCAGCAGCAGACCGACCGGGACAGGGGAGCGGAACGTGTTTTTT
CASSRPTGTGERNVFF
>NA|TRBV21-1|NA|TRBJ1-2
TGTGCCAGCAGCAAAGTGGGACAGGGGGTAGCTAACTATGGCTACACCTTC
CASSKVGQGVANYGYTF
>NA|TRBV9|TRBD1|TRBJ2-6
TGTGCCAGCAGCGCACAGGGGAAAGCCAACGTCCTGACTTTC
CASSAQGKANVLTF
>NA|TRBV5-1|NA|TRBJ2-2
TGCGCCAGCAGCTTACAGGGGAACACCGGGGAGCTGTTTTTT
CASSLQGNTGELFF
>NA|TRBV4-3|NA|TRBJ2-1
TGCGCCAGCAGCCAGTTACTATCGGGCAACTACAATGAGCAGTTCTTC
CASSQLLSGNYNEQFF
>NA|TRBV29-1|NA|TRBJ2-3
TGCAGCGTCCTAATCGTGGGTAGCGGCGATACGCAGTATTTT
CSVLIVGSGDTQYF
>NA|TRBV7-9|NA|TRBJ2-4
TGTGCCAGCAGCTTAAGATCACTTTGGGACATTCAGTACTTC
CASSLRSLWDIQYF
>NA|TRBV30|TRBD1|TRBJ1-2
TGTGCCTGGAGTGTAGGGCAGGGGGTAATACAGGGCTATGGCTACACCTTC
CAWSVGQGVIQGYGYTF
>NA|TRBV5-1|TRBD1|TRBJ2-5
TGCGCCAGCAGGTCGACAGGGTCCTGGCAAGAGACCCAGTACTTC
CASRSTGSWQETQYF
>NA|TRBV28|NA|TRBJ2-7
TGTGCCACCTTTGAGGAGGCAAGGAGCTACGAGCAGTACTTC
CATFEEARSYEQYF
>NA|TRBV9|TRBD2|TRBJ2-1
TGTGCCAGCAGCGAGCGGGGGGCCAACTACAATGAGCAGTTCTTC
CASSERGANYNEQFF
>NA|TRBV2|NA|TRBJ2-2
TGTGCCAGCAGGGGTGATATGGCGGCCGGGGAGCTGTTTTTT
CASRGDMAAGELFF
>NA|TRBV28|NA|TRBJ2-4
TGTGCCAGCAGTCCCGGACCTCTCGGAAACATTCAGTACTTC
CASSPGPLGNIQYF
>NA|TRBV5-1|TRBD1|TRBJ2-1
TGCGCCAGCAGCCGGAGACAGGGGCCTGAGCAGTTCTTC
CASSRRQGPEQFF
>NA|TRBV25-1|NA|TRBJ2-1
TGTGCCAGCAGTGAATACCAAAATCAGAATGAGCAGTTCTTC
CASSEYQNQNEQFF
>few|TRBV7-2|NA|TRBJ2-5
TGTGCCAGCAGCTTAAACCGGGGACTCCAAGAGACCCAGTACTTC
CASSLNRGLQETQYF
>few|TRBV15|TRBD1|TRBJ2-5
TGTGCCACCAGCGGTACCGGACAGGGGCGGGAGACCCAGTACTTC
CATSGTGQGRETQYF
>NA|TRBV29-1|TRBD2|TRBJ2-1
TGCAGCGTTTCGTTGCCAGCGGGGGGGATGAATGAGCAGTTCTTC
CSVSLPAGGMNEQFF
>NA|TRBV11-2|NA|TRBJ2-5
TGTGCCAGCAGCTTAGATCTAGAACAAGAGACCCAGTACTTC
CASSLDLEQETQYF
>few|TRBV27|NA|TRBJ2-7
TGTGCCAGCAGTTTATCGATACAGACAAAGCAGTACTTC
CASSLSIQTKQYF
>few|TRBV4-3|NA|TRBJ1-3
TGCGCCAGCAGCCAAGACCACGGAAACACCATATATTTT
CASSQDHGNTIYF
>NA|TRBV7-9|TRBD1|TRBJ2-5
TGTGCCAGCAGTTTACAGGGGGCGGCGACCCAGTACTTC
CASSLQGAATQYF